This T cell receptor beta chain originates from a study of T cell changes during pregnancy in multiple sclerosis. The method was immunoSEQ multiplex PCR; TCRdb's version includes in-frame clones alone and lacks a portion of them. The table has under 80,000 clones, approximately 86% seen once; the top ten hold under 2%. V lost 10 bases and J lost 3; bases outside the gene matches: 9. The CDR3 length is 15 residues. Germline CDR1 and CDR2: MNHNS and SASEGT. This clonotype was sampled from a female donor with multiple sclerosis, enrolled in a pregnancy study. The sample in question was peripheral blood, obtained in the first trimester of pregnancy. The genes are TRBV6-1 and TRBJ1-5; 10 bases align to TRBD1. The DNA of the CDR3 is TGTGCCACCCAAGCGACAGGGGGCGACAATCAGCCCCAGCATTTT. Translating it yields CATQATGGDNQPQHF.